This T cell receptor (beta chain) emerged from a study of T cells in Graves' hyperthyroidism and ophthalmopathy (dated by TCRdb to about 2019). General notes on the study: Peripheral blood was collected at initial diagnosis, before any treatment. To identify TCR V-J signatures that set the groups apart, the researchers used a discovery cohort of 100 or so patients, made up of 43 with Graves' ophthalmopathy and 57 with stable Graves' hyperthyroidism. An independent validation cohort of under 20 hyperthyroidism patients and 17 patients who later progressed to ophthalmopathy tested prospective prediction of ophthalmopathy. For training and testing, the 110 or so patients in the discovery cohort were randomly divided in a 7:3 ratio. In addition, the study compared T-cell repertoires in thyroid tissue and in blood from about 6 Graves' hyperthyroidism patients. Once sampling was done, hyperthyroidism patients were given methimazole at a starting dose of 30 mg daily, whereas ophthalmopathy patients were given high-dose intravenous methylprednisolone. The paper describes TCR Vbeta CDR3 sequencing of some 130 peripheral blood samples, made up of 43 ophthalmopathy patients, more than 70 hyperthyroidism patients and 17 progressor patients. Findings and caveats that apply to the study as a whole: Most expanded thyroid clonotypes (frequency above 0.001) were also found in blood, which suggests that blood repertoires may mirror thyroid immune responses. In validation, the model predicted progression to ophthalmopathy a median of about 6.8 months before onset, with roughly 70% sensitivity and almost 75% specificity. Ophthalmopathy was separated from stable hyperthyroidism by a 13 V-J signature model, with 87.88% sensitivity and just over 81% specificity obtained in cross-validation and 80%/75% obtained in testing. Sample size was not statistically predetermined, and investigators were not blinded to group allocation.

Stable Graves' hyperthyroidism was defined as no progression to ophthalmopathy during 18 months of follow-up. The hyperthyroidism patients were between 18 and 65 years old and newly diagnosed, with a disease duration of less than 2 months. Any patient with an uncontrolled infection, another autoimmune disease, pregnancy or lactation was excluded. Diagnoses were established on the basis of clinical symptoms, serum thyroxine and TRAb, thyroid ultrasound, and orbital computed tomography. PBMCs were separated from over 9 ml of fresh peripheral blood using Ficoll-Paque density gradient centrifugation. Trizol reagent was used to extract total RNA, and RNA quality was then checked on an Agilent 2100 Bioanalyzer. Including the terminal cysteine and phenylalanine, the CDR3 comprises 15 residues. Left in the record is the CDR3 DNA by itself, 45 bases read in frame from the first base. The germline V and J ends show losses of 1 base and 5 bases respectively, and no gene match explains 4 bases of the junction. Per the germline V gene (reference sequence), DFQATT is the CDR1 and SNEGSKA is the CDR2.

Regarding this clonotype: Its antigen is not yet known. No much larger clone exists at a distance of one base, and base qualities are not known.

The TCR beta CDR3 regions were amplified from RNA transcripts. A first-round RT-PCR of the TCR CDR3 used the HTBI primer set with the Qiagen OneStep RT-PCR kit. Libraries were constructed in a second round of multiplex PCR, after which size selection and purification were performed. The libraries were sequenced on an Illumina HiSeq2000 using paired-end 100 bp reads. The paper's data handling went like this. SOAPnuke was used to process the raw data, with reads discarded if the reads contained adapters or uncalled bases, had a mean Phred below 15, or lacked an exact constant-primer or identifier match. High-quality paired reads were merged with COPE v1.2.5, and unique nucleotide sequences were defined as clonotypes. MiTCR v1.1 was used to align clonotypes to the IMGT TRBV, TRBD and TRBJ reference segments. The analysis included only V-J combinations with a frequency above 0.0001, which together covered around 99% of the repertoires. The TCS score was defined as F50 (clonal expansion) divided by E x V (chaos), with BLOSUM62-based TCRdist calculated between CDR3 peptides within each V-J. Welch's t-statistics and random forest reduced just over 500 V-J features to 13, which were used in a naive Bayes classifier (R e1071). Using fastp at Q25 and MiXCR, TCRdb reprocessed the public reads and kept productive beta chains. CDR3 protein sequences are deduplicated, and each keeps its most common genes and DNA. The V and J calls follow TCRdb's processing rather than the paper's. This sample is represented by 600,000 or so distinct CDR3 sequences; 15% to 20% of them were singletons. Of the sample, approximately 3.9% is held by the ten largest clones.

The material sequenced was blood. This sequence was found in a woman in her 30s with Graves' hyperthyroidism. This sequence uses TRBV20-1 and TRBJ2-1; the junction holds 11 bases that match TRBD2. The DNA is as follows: TGCAGTGCTAGAGTCCCTAGCGGGAGGAACAATGAGCAGTTCTTC. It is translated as CSARVPSGRNNEQFF.